Following are 27 T cell receptor beta chains from one sample sequenced in a study of T cell repertoires in cytomegalovirus infection. In TCRdb, the reads were re-called with MiXCR into one record per CDR3 protein. The sample includes some 170,000 distinct CDR3 sequences, 17% of them seen just once. The specimen sequenced was CD8+ T cells from PBMCs. These receptors all stem from a human donor in good health (CMV status not recorded). Some clones in this sample may be carry-over from other donors' samples.

This clonotype was recorded a few times. The junction and the germline gene differ at one end; a read error may be behind it. The rearrangement links TRBV11-2 to TRBJ2-7; either TRBD1 or TRBD2 may supply D (6 bases each). CDR1 SGHAT and CDR2 FQNNGV come from the germline V gene. The CDR3 covers 17 residues. The CDR3 reads CPSSLFEVGGGSYEQYF. The CDR3 DNA sequence: TGTCCCAGCAGCTTATTTGAGGTGGGGGGCGGGTCCTACGAGCAGTACTTC.

The chain employs TRBV2 and TRBJ1-2; no definite D call. Between the trimmed V and J ends, which lost 2 bases and 2 bases, there was a span of 9 bases. The CDR3 covers 14 residues. Germline CDR1 reads SNHLY; CDR2 reads FYNNEI. CDR3 protein: CASSEYPENYGYTF. The CDR3 DNA reads as TGTGCCAGCAGTGAATACCCAGAAAACTATGGCTACACCTTC.

This rearrangement joins TRBV20-1 to TRBJ1-5, with 7 bases matching TRBD1. Germline V lookup: CDR1 DFQATT, CDR2 SNEGSKA (reference sequence). V gave up 6 bases and J gave up 3 bases; unmatched junction bases: 8. This CDR3 spans 14 amino acids. The CDR3, as DNA: TGCAGTGCCGCCAGGGGGAAGGTCAATCAGCCCCAGCATTTT. Amino acid sequence: CSAARGKVNQPQHF.

The V call is TRBV20-1, the J call TRBJ1-4; D gene uncertain. This CDR3 is 11 amino acids long. Per the germline V gene, CDR1 is DFQATT and CDR2 is SNEGSKA (reference sequence). V gave up 3 bases and J gave up 8 bases, with 7 bases separating them. CDR3 DNA sequence: TGCAGTGCTAGTGTAGGCGAAAAACTGTTTTTT. This codes for CSASVGEKLFF.

The V call is TRBV19, the J call TRBJ2-3, with TRBD2 as a possible D gene (6 bases). The germline V gene encodes CDR1 LNHDA and CDR2 SQIVND (reference sequence). The CDR3 runs 13 residues. Trimming stripped 10 bases from V and 0 bases from J, with 11 bases between. The CDR3 region is CATWGTSTDTQYF. The CDR3 DNA sequence: TGTGCCACTTGGGGGACTAGCACAGATACGCAGTATTTT. Combining the CDR3 with reference TRBV19 and TRBJ2-3 gives the whole variable domain DGGITQSPKYLFRKEGQNVTLSCEQNLNHDAMYWYRQDPGQGLRLIYYSQIVNDFQKGDIAEGYSVSREKKESFPLTVTSAQKNPTAFYLCATWGTSTDTQYFGPGTRLTVL.

This clonotype showed up just a few times. The chain employs TRBV6-6 and TRBJ2-5; possibly TRBD1 or TRBD2 for D (5 bases each). The CDR3 has 15 residues. V was pared by 2 bases and J by 5 bases, with 15 bases between. CDR1 is MNHNY, CDR2 SVGAGI, per germline (reference sequence). CDR3 nucleotide sequence: TGTGCCAGCAGTTACGTGAAGCCCTGGGGGGAGACCCAGTACTTC. It is translated as CASSYVKPWGETQYF.

DNA for the CDR3: TGTGCCAGCCCGGAAGACAGTCAAGAGACCCAGTACTTC. It codes for CASPEDSQETQYF. The V gene is TRBV28, the J gene TRBJ2-5; a possible D gene is TRBD1 (5 bases). Germline V gene lookup returns CDR1 MDHEN and CDR2 SYDVKM. Deletions cut 8 bases from V and 2 bases from J, with 12 bases between. This CDR3 contains 13 residues.

This clonotype occurred a few times. This chain joins TRBV7-6 and TRBJ2-2, with 9 bases that match TRBD2. Germline-derived CDR1 and CDR2 are SGHVS and FNYEAQ. V trimming: 4 bases; J trimming: 1 base; junction bases outside the gene matches: 7. The CDR3 contains 17 residues. In DNA, the CDR3 is TGTGCCAGCAGCTCCACTTCTAGCGGGGAGAACACCGGGGAGCTGTTTTTT. This sequence encodes CASSSTSSGENTGELFF.

The sample holds a few counts of this clonotype. The rearrangement joins TRBV6-2 or TRBV6-3 to TRBJ1-6, with D unclear. V lost 0 bases to trimming and J lost 6 bases, with 9 bases between them. CDR3 length: 15 amino acids. CDR1 and CDR2 (germline): MNHEY, SVGEGT. CDR3 amino acids: CASSYSPDLNSPLHF. DNA of the CDR3: TGTGCCAGCAGTTACTCGCCAGACCTTAATTCACCCCTCCACTTT.

V gene TRBV10-3 combines with J gene TRBJ1-2; D is undetermined. Between the trimmed V and J ends, which lost 3 bases and 2 bases, there was a span of 10 bases. The germline V gene encodes CDR1 ENHRY and CDR2 SYGVKD. CDR3 length: 14 residues. DNA of the CDR3: TGTGCCATCAGTGATTCAGCAATCAACTATGGCTACACCTTC. Translating gives CAISDSAINYGYTF.

The DNA for the CDR3 is TGTGCCAGCAGTTTATGGAATAGACAGAAAGAAGAGACCCAGTACTTC. It codes for CASSLWNRQKEETQYF. V gene TRBV28 combines with J gene TRBJ2-5; TRBD1 is a possible D gene (5 bases). This CDR3 is built from 16 residues. V lost 0 bases and J lost 3, with 14 bases in between. Per the germline V gene, CDR1 is MDHEN and CDR2 is SYDVKM.

This sequence joins TRBV7-8 and TRBJ1-6, with no clear D. The CDR3 has 15 amino acids. Germline V CDR1 and CDR2: SGHVS, FQNEAQ. Trimming removed 5 bases at V and 5 bases at J, with 13 bases between. This CDR3 reads CASSVRENNNSPLHF. CDR3 sequence (DNA): TGTGCCAGCAGCGTTCGGGAGAATAATAATTCACCCCTCCACTTT.

The rearrangement links TRBV27 to TRBJ2-5; D may be TRBD1 (6 bases). Germline CDR1 and CDR2: MNHEY and SMNVEV (reference sequence). V was pared by 5 bases and J by 2 bases, with 15 bases between. The CDR3 extends over 15 amino acids. In DNA form, the CDR3 reads TGTGCCAGCAGTCCAGGGGCAGGGGTTCAAGAGACCCAGTACTTC. This encodes CASSPGAGVQETQYF.

This clonotype appeared many times. V gene TRBV11-1 combines with J gene TRBJ1-5; no clear D. Per the germline V gene, CDR1 is SGHAT and CDR2 is FQDESV (reference sequence). CDR3 length: 15 residues. The V end was cut by 0 bases, the J end by 0 bases, with 6 bases between. This CDR3 is CASSLAPDSNQPQHF. The CDR3 DNA reads TGTGCCAGCAGCTTAGCCCCGGATAGCAATCAGCCCCAGCATTTT.

The chain carries TRBV5-8 and TRBJ1-5; 7 bases fit TRBD1. The CDR3 loop spans 16 amino acids. V dropped 4 bases and J dropped 1; count of bases not matched to a gene: 8. CDR1 and CDR2 from the germline V gene are SGHTS and YDEGEE. CDR3 sequence reads: CASSRPMDRSNQPQHF. The CDR3 DNA reads as TGTGCCAGCAGCCGACCAATGGACAGGAGCAATCAGCCCCAGCATTTT.

The table lists this clonotype with a few counts. The CDR3 region has the DNA TGTGCCAGCAGCCGAGCAGGGGGCGATGGCTACACCTTC. Translated: CASSRAGGDGYTF. The chain couples TRBV7-6 to TRBJ1-2, with 8 bases matching TRBD1. There are 13 residues in the CDR3. Germline values: CDR1 SGHVS, CDR2 FNYEAQ. V trimming: 5 bases; J trimming: 6 bases; junction bases outside the gene matches: 5.

This clonotype was detected ten times or more. The chain links TRBV3-1 to TRBJ1-4; D remains unclear. Deletions cut 3 bases from V and 5 bases from J, with 13 bases between. The CDR3 is 15 residues long. Germline V gene data show CDR1 as LGHDT and CDR2 as YNNKEL (reference sequence). CDR3 amino acids: CASSHKRGPNEKLFF. CDR3 bases: TGTGCCAGCAGCCACAAAAGAGGACCAAATGAAAAACTGTTTTTT.

The rearrangement uses TRBV27 and TRBJ1-2, with D possibly TRBD1 on 6 matching bases. Trimming stripped 0 bases from V and 5 bases from J, with 10 bases between. Per germline, CDR1 MNHEY and CDR2 SMNVEV (reference sequence). The CDR3 spans 14 residues. The CDR3 nucleotides are TGTGCCAGCAGTTTATCCCCAACAGGGTATGGCTACACCTTC. Its translation is CASSLSPTGYGYTF.

The table lists this clonotype with a few counts. V and J are TRBV9 and TRBJ1-1; D uncertain. This CDR3 contains 12 residues. The germline CDR1 and CDR2 sequences are SGDLS and YYNGEE. V lost 0 bases to trimming and J lost 5 bases, with 5 bases between them. CDR3 nucleotide sequence: TGTGCCAGCAGCGTAGGGGGTACTGAAGCTTTCTTT. This encodes CASSVGGTEAFF.

This clonotype was recorded a few times. The J gene is TRBJ1-2, the V gene TRBV4-3; tentative D call: TRBD1 (5 bases). Per germline, CDR1 LGHNA and CDR2 YSLEER. The length of the CDR3 is 17 residues. V lost 6 bases and J 0 bases, leaving 20 bases between the germline ends. CDR3 protein: CASSPAHLTDANYGYTF. In nucleotides, the CDR3 is TGCGCCAGCAGTCCTGCGCATTTGACAGACGCTAACTATGGCTACACCTTC.

The gene calls are TRBV7-2 and TRBJ1-4, with a possible D match to TRBD1 (5 bases). The CDR3 loop spans 16 amino acids. V lost 5 bases and J lost 2, with 15 bases in between. CDR1 and CDR2 from the germline V gene are SGHTA and FQGNSA. The CDR3 DNA follows: TGTGCCAGCAGCCTTAATACTCCAGGGACTAATGAAAAACTGTTTTTT. This sequence encodes CASSLNTPGTNEKLFF.

The sample holds a few counts of this clonotype. The V call is TRBV9, the J call TRBJ2-7; D ambiguous. Germline CDR1 and CDR2: SGDLS and YYNGEE. V gave up 2 bases and J gave up 0 bases, with 9 bases separating them. CDR3 size: 14 residues. CDR3 in DNA: TGTGCCAGCAGCGTCGGTGACTTCTCCTACGAGCAGTACTTC. It encodes CASSVGDFSYEQYF.

V gene TRBV7-6 combines with J gene TRBJ2-3, with 7 bases fitting TRBD1. The CDR3 is 15 residues long. Per germline, CDR1 SGHVS and CDR2 FNYEAQ. Trimming took 4 bases from V and 0 from J; bases not matched to a gene: 4. CDR3 amino acids: CASSSPGQSTDTQYF. The CDR3 nucleotides read TGTGCCAGCAGCTCACCGGGACAGAGCACAGATACGCAGTATTTT.

J is TRBJ2-6 and V is TRBV7-3; no definite D call. The CDR3 contains 17 residues. CDR1 SGHTA and CDR2 FQGTGA come from the germline V gene. Trimming took 3 bases from V and 2 from J, leaving 14 bases between them. CDR3 residues: CASSLIDVHTGANVLTF. The CDR3 DNA is TGTGCCAGCAGCTTGATCGACGTGCATACTGGGGCCAACGTCCTGACTTTC.

The rearrangement links TRBV7-9 to TRBJ1-4; D possibly corresponds to TRBD1 (6 bases). The germline V gene has CDR1 SEHNR and CDR2 FQNEAQ (reference sequence). V lost 4 bases to trimming and J lost 7 bases, with 10 bases between them. The CDR3 spans 13 residues. CDR3 sequence (DNA): TGTGCCAGCAGCTCCCCAGGGGCTGAAAAACTGTTTTTT. This codes for CASSSPGAEKLFF.

This clonotype was counted a few times. V and J are TRBV13 and TRBJ1-1; D remains unclear. This CDR3 is built from 12 residues. Germline lookup yields CDR1 PRHDT and CDR2 FYEKMQ (reference sequence). Trimming stripped 6 bases from V and 6 bases from J, with 11 bases between. The CDR3 region is CASRDLKAEAFF. The CDR3 DNA is TGTGCCAGCAGAGACTTAAAAGCTGAAGCTTTCTTT.

The chain joins TRBV28 to TRBJ1-4; possible D gene TRBD1, 6 bases. Germline V gives CDR1 MDHEN, CDR2 SYDVKM. Trimming removed 5 bases at V and 3 bases at J, with 13 bases between. The CDR3 runs 15 residues. The CDR3 bases are TGTGCCAGCAGTCGAGGGGGTATGGCTAATGAAAAACTGTTTTTT. It specifies CASSRGGMANEKLFF.